A single T cell receptor beta chain is shown here with its context. Its antigen is unknown. These data are taken from a study of cytomegalovirus exposure and HLA in healthy donors. A multiplex PCR was run with 60 Vbeta primers and 13 Jbeta primers. Sequenced by immunoSEQ multiplex PCR; TCRdb stores in-frame clones only, minus some. The data show some 120,000 clones, approximately 8.7% seen once. Per the germline V gene, CDR1 is SGHTA and CDR2 is FQGNSA. The CDR3 has 16 amino acids. Losses at the gene ends were 5 bases for V and 4 bases for J; bases not matched to a gene: 12. Points from the study as a whole: In a later analysis, TCR beta V- and J-gene trimming showed a link to a missense DCLRE1C variant.

The chain is built from TRBV7-2 and TRBJ2-5, with 8 bases fitting TRBD1. The sample was PBMCs. This TCR derives from a man aged 35 to 55 in good health and CMV-seronegative. In DNA form, the CDR3 reads TGTGCCAGCAGCCGAAACAGGGGGATCGGGTTAGAGACCCAGTACTTC. Translation gives CASSRNRGIGLETQYF.